The clone carrying this T cell receptor (beta chain) was recorded many times. Antigen specificity is unknown. The entry originates in a study of blood T cells in healthy people across ages. Per-sample yields of isolated PBMCs were at least 6 million. Combining a sample-barcoded 5' primer with a J-beta primer mix, a second PCR ran for roughly 6 to 12 cycles. All samples yielded 2.5 million or more CDR3-containing paired-end reads. Using its own MiXCR run on the 5' RACE reads, TCRdb lists one record per CDR3 protein. The sample lists around 1,100,000 distinct CDR3 sequences; around two fifths were seen once. V shed 1 base and J shed 4 bases, with 12 bases lying between them. Germline V lookup: CDR1 LNHNV, CDR2 YYDKDF (reference sequence). The CDR3 runs to 15 residues. Study-wide points: Diversity of TCR beta per million T cells declined in a roughly linear way with age.

Sequences were obtained from blood. V gene TRBV15 combines with J gene TRBJ2-3; D is unclear. The clonotype originates from a man aged 18 to 30 in good health. The DNA of the CDR3 is TGTGCCACCAGCAGAGCGCCCTCGAGTGCAGATACGCAGTATTTT. Translation: CATSRAPSSADTQYF.